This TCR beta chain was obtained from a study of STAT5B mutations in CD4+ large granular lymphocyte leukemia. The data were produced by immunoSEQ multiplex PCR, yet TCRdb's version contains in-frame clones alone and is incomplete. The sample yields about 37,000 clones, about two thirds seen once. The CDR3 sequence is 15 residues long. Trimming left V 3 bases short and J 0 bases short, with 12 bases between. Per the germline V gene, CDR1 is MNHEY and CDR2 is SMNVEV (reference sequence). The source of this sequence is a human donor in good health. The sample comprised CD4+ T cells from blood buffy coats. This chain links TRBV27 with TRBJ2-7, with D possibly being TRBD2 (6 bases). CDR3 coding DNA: TGTGCCAGCAGTTTTGGTAGCGGACTCTCCTACGAGCAGTACTTC. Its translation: CASSFGSGLSYEQYF.